This T cell receptor beta chain was identified in a study of blood T cells in healthy people across ages (dated by TCRdb to the mid-2010s). Study-wide context: In model experiments, template switching captured about one uniquely barcoded TCR beta cDNA molecule for every two T cells. Using the same blood draw, the study looked at two additional independent replicas of 1 million unique cDNA reads for two donors, one aged 18 to 30 and the other aged 80 or older. Donors of different ages were randomly distributed across sequencing lanes to avoid experimental bias. Age-related changes in TCR beta repertoire diversity were measured in the study by deep sequencing normalized with unique cDNA molecular identifiers. The donors were divided into four age groups: young (average about 16 years), middle-aged (roughly 40), aged (under 70) and long-lived (approximately 74). Broader findings and caveats from the paper: Because the CMV infection status of the donors was unknown, age-related changes in expanded clonotypes may potentially have been confounded. Observed TCR beta diversity correlated strongly with the percentage of naive T cells measured by flow cytometry. Observed TCR beta diversity per million T cells fell roughly linearly with age, and a significant reduction was already apparent by age about 36. Compared with the aged group, the long-lived group had more naive CD4+ T cells, fewer expanded clones and increased TCR diversity, a pattern suggesting age selection. Conclusive comparison of naive and antigen-experienced compartments was prevented by the profiling of bulk unsorted PBMCs. Estimates of total diversity based on one million sequenced T cells were regarded as lower bounds and as underestimates.

The library was generated by 5' RACE. TCRdb shows the sequencer as Illumina HiSeq 2500. A second roughly 6 to 12 cycle PCR used a sample-barcoded 5' primer and a J-beta primer mix. A template-switch 5' adaptor carrying 12 random nucleotides introduced a unique molecular identifier onto each TCR beta cDNA molecule. At least 2.5 million CDR3-containing paired-end reads were obtained from each sample. First-strand cDNA was synthesized from all RNA with the Mint cDNA synthesis kit, primed by a TRBC-specific oligonucleotide. After uracil-DNA glycosylase treatment, a first 18-cycle PCR used universal primers M1SS and BC2_uni_R on all cDNA. Concerning the study's data processing: For normalization, 1 million high-quality reads were randomly selected from each sample, with every read carrying a distinct molecular identifier. Reads sharing molecular identifiers were discarded rather than binned into consensus sequences. MiTCR, run with a Q25 quality threshold and the strictest error-elimination algorithm, handled CDR3 identification, clonotype clustering and error correction. A nonparametric unseen species model using Euler transformation provided a lower-bound estimate of total TCR beta diversity. TCRdb trimmed the raw reads at Q25, called clones with MiXCR and kept productive beta chains. Each record represents a unique CDR3 protein, reported with the most common genes and DNA among its rows. V and J calls and clone size were set by TCRdb, not the authors. Here the sample has roughly 800,000 distinct CDR3 sequences; 58% occur a single time. Clones ranked in the top ten supply roughly 22% of the sample.

Systemically healthy Caucasian individuals from Russia, around 39 in total and aged roughly 6 to 95 years, were included as donors. About 9.6 milliliters of peripheral blood were collected from each donor into EDTA-treated Vacutainer tubes. Ficoll-Paque density-gradient centrifugation was used to isolate PBMCs, with at least 7 million obtained per sample. Trizol reagent was used to extract total RNA from the PBMCs, yielding at least 5.5 micrograms per sample. For every donor, flow cytometry on a PBMC aliquot measured the percentage of naive CD45RAhigh/CD27high T cells. The germline V gene sets CDR1 to SGHRS and CDR2 to YFSETQ. The CDR3 covers 12 residues, taking in both the cysteine and the phenylalanine. The only DNA kept is the CDR3, 36 bases in frame from the first base. This clonotype was seen more than once but under ten times. Its antigen is still unknown. The junction differs from germline at one of its ends, possibly a read error.

The clonotype comes from a man younger than 45 in good health. This receptor chain uses TRBV5-1 and TRBJ2-3; the D segment cannot be called with confidence. Sequenced material: blood. For the CDR3, the sequence is CASSLFLDTQYF. DNA sequence: TGTGCCAGCAGCTTATTTTTAGATACGCAGTATTTT.